This paragraph covers one TCR beta chain sequence. The germline CDR1 and CDR2 sequences are MNHNY and SVGAGI (reference sequence). Trimming removed 9 bases from V and 3 bases from J; junction bases left unmatched: 4. The CDR3 spans 14 residues. The table came from immunoSEQ multiplex PCR; TCRdb's copy has only in-frame clones and leaves some out. The table lists a few hundred thousand clones, 90% of them singletons, with less than 3.5% in the top ten. This sample stems from a study of blood T cell repertoires in COVID-19. For the study at large: Sample material is recorded as cDNA or gDNA derived from T cells, B-cell-depleted T cells, or PBMCs.

The sequenced material came from peripheral blood. The sequence was collected from a woman under 40 with COVID-19, enrolled during active disease. The chain combines TRBV6-6 with TRBJ2-2, with TRBD2 identical over 10 bases. The CDR3 sequence is CASGGLAYTGELFF. Written as DNA, the CDR3 is TGTGCCAGTGGGGGACTAGCGTACACCGGGGAGCTGTTTTTT.